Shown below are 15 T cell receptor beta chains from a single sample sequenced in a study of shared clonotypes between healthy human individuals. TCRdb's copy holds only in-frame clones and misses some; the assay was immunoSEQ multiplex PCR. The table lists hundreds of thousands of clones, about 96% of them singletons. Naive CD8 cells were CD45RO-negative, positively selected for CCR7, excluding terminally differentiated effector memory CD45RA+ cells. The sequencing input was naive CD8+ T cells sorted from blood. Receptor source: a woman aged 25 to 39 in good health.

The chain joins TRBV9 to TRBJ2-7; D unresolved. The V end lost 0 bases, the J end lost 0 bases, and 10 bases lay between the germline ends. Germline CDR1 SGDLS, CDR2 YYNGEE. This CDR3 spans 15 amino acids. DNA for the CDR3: TGTGCCAGCAGCGTAGGATCTGATAGCTCCTACGAGCAGTACTTC. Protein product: CASSVGSDSSYEQYF.

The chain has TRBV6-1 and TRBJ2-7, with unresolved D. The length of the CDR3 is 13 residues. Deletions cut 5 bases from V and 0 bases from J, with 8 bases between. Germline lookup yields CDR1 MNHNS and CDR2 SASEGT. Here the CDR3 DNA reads TGTGCCAGCAGTCTGGGTTCCTCCTACGAGCAGTACTTC. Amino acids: CASSLGSSYEQYF.

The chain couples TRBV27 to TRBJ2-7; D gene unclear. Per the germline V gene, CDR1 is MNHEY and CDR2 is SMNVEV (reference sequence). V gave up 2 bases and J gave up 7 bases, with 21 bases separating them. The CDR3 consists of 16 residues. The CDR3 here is CASSLRFSYNPLEQYF. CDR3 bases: TGTGCCAGCAGTTTAAGGTTTTCGTATAATCCTTTGGAGCAGTACTTC.

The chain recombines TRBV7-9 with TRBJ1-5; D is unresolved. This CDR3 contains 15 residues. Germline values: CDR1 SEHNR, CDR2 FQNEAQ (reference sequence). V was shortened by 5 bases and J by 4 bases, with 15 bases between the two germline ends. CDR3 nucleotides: TGTGCCAGCAGCATCGACATGGGCCCGAATCAGCCCCAGCATTTT. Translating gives CASSIDMGPNQPQHF.

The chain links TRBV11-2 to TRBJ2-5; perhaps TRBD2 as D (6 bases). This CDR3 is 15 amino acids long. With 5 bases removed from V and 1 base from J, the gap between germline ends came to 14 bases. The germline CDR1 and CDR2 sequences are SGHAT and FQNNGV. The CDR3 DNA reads TGTGCCAGCAGCCTCTCCGGGGGAAGCCAAGAGACCCAGTACTTC. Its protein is CASSLSGGSQETQYF.

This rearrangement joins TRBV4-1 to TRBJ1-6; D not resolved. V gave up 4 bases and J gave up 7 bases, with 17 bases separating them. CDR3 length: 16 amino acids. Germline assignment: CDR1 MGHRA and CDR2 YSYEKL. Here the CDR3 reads CASSPWKVLSNSPLHF. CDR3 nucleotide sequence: TGCGCCAGCAGCCCATGGAAGGTACTAAGCAATTCACCCCTCCACTTT.

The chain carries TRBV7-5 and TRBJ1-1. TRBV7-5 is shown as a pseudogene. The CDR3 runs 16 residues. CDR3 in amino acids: CVRHPQRGPANTEAFF. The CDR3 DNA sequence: TGTGTCAGACACCCACAGAGAGGGCCCGCGAACACTGAAGCTTTCTTT.

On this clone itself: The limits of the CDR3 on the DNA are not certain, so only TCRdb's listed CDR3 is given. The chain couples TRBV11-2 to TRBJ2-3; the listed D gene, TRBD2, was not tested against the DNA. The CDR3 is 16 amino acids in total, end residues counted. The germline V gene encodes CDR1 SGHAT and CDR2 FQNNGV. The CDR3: CASSFGPGTSTDTQYF.

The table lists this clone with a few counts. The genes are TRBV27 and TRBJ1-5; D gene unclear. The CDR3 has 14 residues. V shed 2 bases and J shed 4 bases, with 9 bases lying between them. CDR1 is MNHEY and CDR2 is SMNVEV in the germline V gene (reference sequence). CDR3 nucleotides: TGTGCCAGCAGTTTAGGTGTTGGGAATCAGCCCCAGCATTTT. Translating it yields CASSLGVGNQPQHF.

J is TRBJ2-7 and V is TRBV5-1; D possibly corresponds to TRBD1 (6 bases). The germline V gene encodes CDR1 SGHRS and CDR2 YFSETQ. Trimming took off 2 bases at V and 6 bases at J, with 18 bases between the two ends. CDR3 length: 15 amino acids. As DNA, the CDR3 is TGCGCCAGCAGCTTAACAGGGCCTGATTGGTCCGAGCAGTACTTC. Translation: CASSLTGPDWSEQYF.

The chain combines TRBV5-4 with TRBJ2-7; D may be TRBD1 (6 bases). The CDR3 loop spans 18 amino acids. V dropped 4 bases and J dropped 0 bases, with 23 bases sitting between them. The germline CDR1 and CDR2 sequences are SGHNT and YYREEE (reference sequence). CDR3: CASSQDVSRTVISYEQYF. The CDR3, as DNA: TGTGCCAGCAGCCAAGATGTCTCTAGGACAGTGATCTCCTACGAGCAGTACTTC. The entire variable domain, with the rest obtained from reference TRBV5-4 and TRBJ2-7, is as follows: ETGVTQSPTHLIKTRGQQVTLRCSSQSGHNTVSWYQQALGQGPQFIFQYYREEENGRGNFPPRFSGLQFPNYSSELNVNALELDDSALYLCASSQDVSRTVISYEQYFGPGTRLTVT.

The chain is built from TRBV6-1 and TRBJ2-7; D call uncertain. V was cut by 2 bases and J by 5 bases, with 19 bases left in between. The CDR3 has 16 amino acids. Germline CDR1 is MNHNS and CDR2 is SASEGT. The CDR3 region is CASSEYDQKLFDEQYF. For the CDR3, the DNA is TGTGCCAGCAGTGAATACGACCAGAAACTCTTTGACGAGCAGTACTTC.

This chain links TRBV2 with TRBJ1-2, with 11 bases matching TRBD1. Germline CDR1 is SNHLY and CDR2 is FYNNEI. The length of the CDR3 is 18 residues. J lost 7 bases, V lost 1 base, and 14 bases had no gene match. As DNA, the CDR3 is TGTGCCAGCAGTGAAGGATCTGGGACAGGGGGACTACAGGGTGGCTACACCTTC. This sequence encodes CASSEGSGTGGLQGGYTF. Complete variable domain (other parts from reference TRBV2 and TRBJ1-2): EPEVTQTPSHQVTQMGQEVILRCVPISNHLYFYWYRQILGQKVEFLVSFYNNEISEKSEIFDDQFSVERPDGSNFTLKIRSTKLEDSAMYFCASSEGSGTGGLQGGYTFGSGTRLTVV.

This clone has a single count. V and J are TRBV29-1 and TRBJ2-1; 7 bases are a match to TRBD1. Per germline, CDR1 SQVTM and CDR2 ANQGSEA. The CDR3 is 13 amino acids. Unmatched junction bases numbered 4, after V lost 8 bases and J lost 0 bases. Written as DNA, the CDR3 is TGCAGCATCCGGGACAGCTCCTACAATGAGCAGTTCTTC. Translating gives CSIRDSSYNEQFF.

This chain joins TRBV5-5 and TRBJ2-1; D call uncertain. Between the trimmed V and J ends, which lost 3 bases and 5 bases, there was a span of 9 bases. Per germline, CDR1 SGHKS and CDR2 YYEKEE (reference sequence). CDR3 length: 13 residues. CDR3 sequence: CASSSERDNEQFF. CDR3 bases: TGTGCCAGCAGCTCGGAGAGAGACAATGAGCAGTTCTTC.